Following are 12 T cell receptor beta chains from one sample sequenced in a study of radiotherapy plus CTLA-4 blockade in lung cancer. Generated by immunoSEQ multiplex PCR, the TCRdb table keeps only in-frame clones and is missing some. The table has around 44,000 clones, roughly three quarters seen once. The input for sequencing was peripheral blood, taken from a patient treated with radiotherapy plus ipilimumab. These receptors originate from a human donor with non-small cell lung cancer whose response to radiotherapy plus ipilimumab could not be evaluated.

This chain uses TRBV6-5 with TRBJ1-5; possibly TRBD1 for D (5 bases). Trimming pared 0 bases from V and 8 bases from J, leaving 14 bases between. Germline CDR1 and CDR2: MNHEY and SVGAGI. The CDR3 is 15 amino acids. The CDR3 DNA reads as TGTGCCAGCAGTTACTCGGGACCGGGAGGGGAGCCCCAGCATTTT. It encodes CASSYSGPGGEPQHF.

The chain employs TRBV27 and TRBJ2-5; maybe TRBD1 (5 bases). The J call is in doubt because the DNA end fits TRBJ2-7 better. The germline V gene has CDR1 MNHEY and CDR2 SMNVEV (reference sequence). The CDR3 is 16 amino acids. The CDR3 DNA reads TGTGCCAGCAGTTTATTAGGGGCTTCGACGGTCCACGAGCAGTACTTC. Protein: CASSLLGASTVHEQYF.

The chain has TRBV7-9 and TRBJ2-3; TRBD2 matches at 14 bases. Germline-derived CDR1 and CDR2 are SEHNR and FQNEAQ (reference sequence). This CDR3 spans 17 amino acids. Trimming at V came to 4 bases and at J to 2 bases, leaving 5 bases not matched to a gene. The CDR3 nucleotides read TGTGCCAGCAGCTGGGGACTAGCGGGAGTCTCCACAGATACGCAGTATTTT. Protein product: CASSWGLAGVSTDTQYF.

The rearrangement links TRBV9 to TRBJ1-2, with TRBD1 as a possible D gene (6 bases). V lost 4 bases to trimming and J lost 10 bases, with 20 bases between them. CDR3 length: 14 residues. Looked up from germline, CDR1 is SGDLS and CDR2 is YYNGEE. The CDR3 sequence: CASSFIEGGGIYTF. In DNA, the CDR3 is TGTGCCAGCAGCTTTATAGAAGGGGGGGGGATCTACACCTTC.

CDR3 sequence (DNA): TGCGCCAGCAGCCATTCGGGGAGCCGTCGCTCTGGAAACACCATATATTTT. Its translation is CASSHSGSRRSGNTIYF. This sequence joins TRBV4-1 and TRBJ1-3; D gene ambiguous. V gave up 3 bases and J gave up 0 bases, with 15 bases separating them. The CDR3 totals 17 residues. Germline V gene data show CDR1 as MGHRA and CDR2 as YSYEKL.

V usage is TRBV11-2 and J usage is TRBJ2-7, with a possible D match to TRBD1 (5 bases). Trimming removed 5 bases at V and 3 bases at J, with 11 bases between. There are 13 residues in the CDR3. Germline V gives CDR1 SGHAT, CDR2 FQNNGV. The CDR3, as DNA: TGTGCCAGCAGCACGAGCCAGGGCTACGAGCAGTACTTC. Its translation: CASSTSQGYEQYF.

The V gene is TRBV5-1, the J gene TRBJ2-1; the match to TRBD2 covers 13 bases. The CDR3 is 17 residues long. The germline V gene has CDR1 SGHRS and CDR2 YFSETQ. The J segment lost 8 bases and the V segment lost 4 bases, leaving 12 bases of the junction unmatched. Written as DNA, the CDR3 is TGCGCCAGCAGCCCCGACCCGACTAGCGGGGGGTCGGATGAGCAGTTCTTC. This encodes CASSPDPTSGGSDEQFF.

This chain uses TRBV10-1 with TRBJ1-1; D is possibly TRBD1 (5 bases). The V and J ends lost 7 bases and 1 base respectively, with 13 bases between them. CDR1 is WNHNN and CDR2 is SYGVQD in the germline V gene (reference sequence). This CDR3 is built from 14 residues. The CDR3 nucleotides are TGCGCCAGCAAGAGGGAGGGACGGAACACTGAAGCTTTCTTT. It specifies CASKREGRNTEAFF.

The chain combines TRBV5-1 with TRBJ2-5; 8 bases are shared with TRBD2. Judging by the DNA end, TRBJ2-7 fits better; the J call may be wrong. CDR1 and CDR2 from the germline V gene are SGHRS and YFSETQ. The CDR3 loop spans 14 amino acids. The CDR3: CASSLPTSVHEQYF. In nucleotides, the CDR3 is TGCGCCAGCAGCTTGCCGACTAGCGTCCACGAGCAGTACTTC.

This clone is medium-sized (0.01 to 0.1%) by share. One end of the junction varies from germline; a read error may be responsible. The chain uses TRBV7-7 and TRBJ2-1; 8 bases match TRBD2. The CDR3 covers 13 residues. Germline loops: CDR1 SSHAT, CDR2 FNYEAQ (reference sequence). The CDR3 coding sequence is TGTGCTAGCAGCTTAGCCGGGGGGGATGAGCAGTTCTTC. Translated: CASSLAGGDEQFF.

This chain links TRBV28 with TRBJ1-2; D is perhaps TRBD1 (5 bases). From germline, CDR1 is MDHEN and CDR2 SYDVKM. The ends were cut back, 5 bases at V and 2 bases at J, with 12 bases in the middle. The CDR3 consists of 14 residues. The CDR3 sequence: CASSPGGGNYGYTF. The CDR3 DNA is TGTGCCAGCAGTCCAGGTGGGGGGAACTATGGCTACACCTTC.

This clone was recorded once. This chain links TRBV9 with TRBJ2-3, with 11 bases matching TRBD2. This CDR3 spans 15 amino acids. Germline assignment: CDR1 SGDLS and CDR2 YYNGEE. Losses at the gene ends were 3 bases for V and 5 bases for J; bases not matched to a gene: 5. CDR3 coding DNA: TGTGCCAGCAGCGAAACTAGCGGGAGTGGAGATACGCAGTATTTT. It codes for CASSETSGSGDTQYF.